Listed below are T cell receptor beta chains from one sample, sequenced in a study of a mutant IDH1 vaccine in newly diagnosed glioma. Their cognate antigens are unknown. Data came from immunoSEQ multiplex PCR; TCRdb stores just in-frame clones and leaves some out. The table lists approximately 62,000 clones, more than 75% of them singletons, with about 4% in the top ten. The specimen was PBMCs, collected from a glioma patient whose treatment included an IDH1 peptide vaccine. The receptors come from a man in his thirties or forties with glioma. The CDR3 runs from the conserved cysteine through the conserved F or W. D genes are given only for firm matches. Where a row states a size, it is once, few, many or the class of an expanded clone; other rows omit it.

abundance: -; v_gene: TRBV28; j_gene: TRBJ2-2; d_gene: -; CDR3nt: TGTGCCAGCAGGTCGACAGCGAACACCGGGGAGCTGTTTTTT; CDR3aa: CASRSTANTGELFF
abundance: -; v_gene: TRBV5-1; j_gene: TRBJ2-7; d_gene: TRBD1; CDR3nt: TGCGCCAGCAGCCAGACGACAGGGGGCGCTTGGGGCGAGCAGTACTTC; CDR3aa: CASSQTTGGAWGEQYF
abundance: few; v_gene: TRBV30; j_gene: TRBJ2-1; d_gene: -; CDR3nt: TGTGCCTGGAGTTCCAATGAGCAGTTCTTC; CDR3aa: CAWSSNEQFF
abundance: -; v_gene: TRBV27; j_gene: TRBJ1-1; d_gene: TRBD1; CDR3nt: TGTGCCAGCAGGATGACAGGGGTAAACACTGAAGCTTTCTTT; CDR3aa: CASRMTGVNTEAFF
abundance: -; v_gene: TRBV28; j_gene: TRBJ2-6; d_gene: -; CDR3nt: TGTGCCAGCAGTTTTGAACAGGGAATCCCTGGGGCCAACGTCCTGACTTTC; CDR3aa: CASSFEQGIPGANVLTF
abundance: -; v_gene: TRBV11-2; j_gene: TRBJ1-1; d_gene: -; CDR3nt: TGTGCCAGCAGCTTAGGATTCGGTCGGGGGGCGGGGAACACTGAAGCTTTCTTT; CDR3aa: CASSLGFGRGAGNTEAFF
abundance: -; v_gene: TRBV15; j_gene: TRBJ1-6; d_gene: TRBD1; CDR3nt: TGTGCCACCAGCAGAGAACGGGACAGCAATAATTCACCCCTCCACTTT; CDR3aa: CATSRERDSNNSPLHF
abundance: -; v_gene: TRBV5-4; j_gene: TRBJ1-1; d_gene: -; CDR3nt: TGTGCCAGCAGCCCACATGGCGGTCCGACCATTTACACTGAAGCTTTCTTT; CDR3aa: CASSPHGGPTIYTEAFF
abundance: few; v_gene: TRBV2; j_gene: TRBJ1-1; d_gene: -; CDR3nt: TGTGCCAGCAGTTACACGATAAACACTGAAGCTTTCTTT; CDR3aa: CASSYTINTEAFF
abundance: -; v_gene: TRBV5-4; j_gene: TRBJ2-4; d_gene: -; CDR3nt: TGTGCCAGCAGCTTAGGAGGGGCCCTAGCCAAAAACATTCAGTACTTC; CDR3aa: CASSLGGALAKNIQYF
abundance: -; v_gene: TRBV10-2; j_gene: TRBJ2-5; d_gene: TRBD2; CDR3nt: TGCGCCAGCAGTGGGACTAGCGGGGCGGAATGGGGGACCCAGTACTTC; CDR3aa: CASSGTSGAEWGTQYF
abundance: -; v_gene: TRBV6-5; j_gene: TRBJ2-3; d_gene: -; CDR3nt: TGTGCCAGCAGTTACCTCTCCTCGCGGGCAGATACGCAGTATTTT; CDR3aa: CASSYLSSRADTQYF
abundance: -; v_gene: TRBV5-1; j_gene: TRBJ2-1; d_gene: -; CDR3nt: TGCGCCAGCAGCTTGGGAGGGCCCTACAATGAGCAGTTCTTC; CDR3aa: CASSLGGPYNEQFF
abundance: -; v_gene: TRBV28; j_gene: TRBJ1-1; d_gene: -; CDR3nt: TGTGCCAGCACTCAAGCGGTTTTGAACACTGAAGCTTTCTTT; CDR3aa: CASTQAVLNTEAFF
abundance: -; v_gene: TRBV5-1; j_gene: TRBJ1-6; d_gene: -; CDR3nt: TGCGCCAGCAGCTTGGTTCAGGGATCGGCCTATAATTCACCCCTCCACTTT; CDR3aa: CASSLVQGSAYNSPLHF
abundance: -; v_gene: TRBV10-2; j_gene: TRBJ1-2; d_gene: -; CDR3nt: TGCGCCAGCTTGAGGGGGTCCTATGGCTACACCTTC; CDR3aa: CASLRGSYGYTF
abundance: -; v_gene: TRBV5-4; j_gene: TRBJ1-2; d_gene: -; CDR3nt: TGTGCCAGCAGCTTGGTAGATCCTTCCTATTTAGGACAGCTATATGGCTACACCTTC; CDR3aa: CASSLVDPSYLGQLYGYTF
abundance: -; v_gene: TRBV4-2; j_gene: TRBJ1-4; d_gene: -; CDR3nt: TGTGCCAGCAGCTTGGACAGTTCCCCCGATGAAAAACTGTTTTTT; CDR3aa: CASSLDSSPDEKLFF
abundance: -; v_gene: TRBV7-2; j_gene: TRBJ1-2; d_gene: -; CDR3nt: TGTGCCAGCAGCCGAGCGGGGAGTGGCTATGGCTACACCTTC; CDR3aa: CASSRAGSGYGYTF
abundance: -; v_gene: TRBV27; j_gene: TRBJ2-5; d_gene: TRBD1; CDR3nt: TGTGCCAGCAGTAAACAGGGGTTACTCCAAGAGACCCAGTACTTC; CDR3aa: CASSKQGLLQETQYF
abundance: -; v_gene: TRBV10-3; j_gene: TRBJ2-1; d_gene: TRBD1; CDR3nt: TGTGCCATCAGCGGGGAGACAGGGAGCTCCTACAATGAGCAGTTCTTC; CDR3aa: CAISGETGSSYNEQFF
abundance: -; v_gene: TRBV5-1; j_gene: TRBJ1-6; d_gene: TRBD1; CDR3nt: TGCGCCAGCAGCGTAACAGGGGGCTTGGATTCACCCCTCCACTTT; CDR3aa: CASSVTGGLDSPLHF